This T cell receptor (beta chain) comes out of a study of breast tumors, draining lymph nodes, adjacent tissues. TCRdb ran MiXCR on the multiplex PCR reads and lists one entry per CDR3 protein. Of tens of thousands of distinct CDR3 sequences listed, over 55% are singletons. V gave up 0 bases and J gave up 5 bases, with 3 bases separating them. Germline CDR1 reads SGDLS; CDR2 reads YYNGEE. The CDR3 extends over 12 amino acids. The receptor comes from a female donor with breast cancer. Some clones in this sample may be carry-over from other donors' samples. The material sequenced was breast tumor tissue. The chain links TRBV9 to TRBJ1-5; D is undetermined. This CDR3 reads CASSVGDQPQHF. DNA for the CDR3: TGTGCCAGCAGCGTAGGGGATCAGCCCCAGCATTTT.